Presented here are 4 T cell receptor beta chains from one specimen sequenced in a study of T cell changes during pregnancy in multiple sclerosis (dated by TCRdb to between 2018 and 2021). The protocol used for the library was the immunoSEQ multiplex PCR assay. TCRdb stores this immuneACCESS table with in-frame sequences only. Part of the clones is absent; in the studies checked, under half of the shortfall reflects unresolved V genes, and no reason is known for the rest. In all, the sample holds tens of thousands of clones, and about 92% of those were seen once. The ten top clones hold 3% to 4.5% of the sample. Source: CD8+ T cells from peripheral blood mononuclear cells, taken in the second trimester of pregnancy. These receptors were taken from a female donor with multiple sclerosis, enrolled in a pregnancy study.

V is TRBV10-3 and J is TRBJ2-1; TRBD2 agrees at 9 bases. From germline, CDR1 is ENHRY and CDR2 SYGVKD. The trim removed 0 bases at V and 8 bases at J, leaving 23 bases unmatched. There are 21 residues in the CDR3. CDR3 nucleotides: TGTGCCATCAGTGAGTCGGATCCCATTACAGTTGGCGGGAGGGGAATCGATGAGCAGTTCTTC. This codes for CAISESDPITVGGRGIDEQFF.

The chain employs TRBV29-1 and TRBJ2-7; D is undetermined. Trimming shortened V by 3 bases and J by 0 bases, and 9 bases separated the two germline ends. Germline V gene lookup returns CDR1 SQVTM and CDR2 ANQGSEA. The CDR3 length is 13 residues. CDR3 protein: CSVDGENSYEQYF. DNA of the CDR3: TGCAGCGTTGATGGAGAGAACTCCTACGAGCAGTACTTC.

The J gene is TRBJ2-3, the V gene TRBV9; 7 bases map to TRBD2. V lost 6 bases and J lost 3; bases outside the gene matches: 10. Per germline, CDR1 SGDLS and CDR2 YYNGEE. The CDR3 covers 15 residues. In DNA form, the CDR3 reads TGTGCCAGCAACGCCGATGGGACTACAACAGATACGCAGTATTTT. Amino acids: CASNADGTTTDTQYF. Full variable domain (rest looked up from reference TRBV9 and TRBJ2-3): DSGVTQTPKHLITATGQRVTLRCSPRSGDLSVYWYQQSLDQGLQFLIQYYNGEERAKGNILERFSAQQFPDLHSELNLSSLELGDSALYFCASNADGTTTDTQYFGPGTRLTVL.

The chain carries TRBV6-5 and TRBJ1-1; perhaps TRBD1 as D (5 bases). Looked up from germline, CDR1 is MNHEY and CDR2 is SVGAGI. The CDR3 sequence is 16 residues long. V dropped 4 bases and J dropped 0 bases, with 15 bases sitting between them. The CDR3 loop reads CASSSQASYLNTEAFF. The CDR3 region has the DNA TGTGCCAGCAGTTCACAGGCCTCGTACCTGAACACTGAAGCTTTCTTT.